Below are 7 T cell receptor beta chains sequenced from a single sample in a study of identical twins. TCRdb re-called the 5' RACE reads through MiXCR, storing one row per CDR3 protein. There are approximately 1.8 million distinct CDR3 sequences in the sample; about 32% occur only once, and over 0.25% lies in the top ten. Sequencing used cord blood. These receptors were collected from a newborn girl in good health.

The CDR3 nucleotides read TGTGCCAGCAGCCCTAGCGGGGGGCCCAATGAGCAGTTCTTC. Its protein is CASSPSGGPNEQFF. This sequence joins TRBV3-1 and TRBJ2-1; the match to TRBD2 covers 11 bases. Germline values: CDR1 LGHDT, CDR2 YNNKEL (reference sequence). The CDR3 totals 14 residues. With V trimmed by 4 bases and J by 6 bases, 2 bases remained unmatched.

The table lists this clonotype with a few counts. CDR3 loop: CATSRDGTGNQPQHF. The DNA of the CDR3 is TGTGCCACCAGCAGAGACGGGACAGGGAATCAGCCCCAGCATTTT. This chain links TRBV15 with TRBJ1-5, with 9 positions matching TRBD1. J lost 4 bases, V lost 0 bases, and 1 base had no gene match. The CDR3 contains 15 residues. Per germline, CDR1 LNHNV and CDR2 YYDKDF (reference sequence).

This clonotype has only a few counts. V usage is TRBV7-9 and J usage is TRBJ1-1; D gene ambiguous. Germline values: CDR1 SEHNR, CDR2 FQNEAQ (reference sequence). Trimming shortened V by 4 bases and J by 3 bases, and 9 bases separated the two germline ends. The length of the CDR3 is 13 residues. In DNA, the CDR3 is TGTGCCAGCAGCTGGGGTAGGGACACTGAAGCTTTCTTT. This encodes CASSWGRDTEAFF.

This clonotype was counted between two and nine times. The genes are TRBV9 and TRBJ2-3; a possible D gene is TRBD2 (5 bases). Germline V gene sequence: CDR1 SGDLS, CDR2 YYNGEE. The length of the CDR3 is 14 residues. V was cut by 6 bases and J by 8 bases, with 19 bases left in between. CDR3 nucleotides: TGTGCCAGCACCGGAGGACCGGAAGTGGGTACGCAGTATTTT. It is translated as CASTGGPEVGTQYF.

In its sample, this clonotype was seen a few times. V usage is TRBV10-2 and J usage is TRBJ2-3; 10 bases are a match to TRBD2. Germline V CDR1 and CDR2: WSHSY, SAAADI. The CDR3 sequence is 15 residues long. Germline trimming cut 7 bases from V and 6 bases from J; bases unmatched to any gene: 10. The DNA of the CDR3 is TGCGCCAGCAACCGTTTAGCGGGGGGAAGCGATACGCAGTATTTT. This sequence encodes CASNRLAGGSDTQYF.

The gene calls are TRBV20-1 and TRBJ2-1; D remains unclear. This CDR3 spans 14 amino acids. V was cut by 6 bases and J by 2 bases, with 14 bases left in between. Germline V gene data show CDR1 as DFQATT and CDR2 as SNEGSKA (reference sequence). The CDR3 loop is CSAPDSGPYNEQFF. Here the CDR3 DNA reads TGCAGTGCACCCGACTCAGGCCCCTACAATGAGCAGTTCTTC.

The chain employs TRBV21-1 and TRBJ2-3; the D call of TRBD2 is as the table states it, not checked on the DNA. TRBV21-1 is designated a pseudogene. The length of the CDR3 is 15 residues. This chain's CDR3 is CASSSLRAGTDTQYF. The CDR3, as DNA: TGTGCCAGCAGCTCCCTCCGGGCGGGCACAGATACGCAGTATTTT.